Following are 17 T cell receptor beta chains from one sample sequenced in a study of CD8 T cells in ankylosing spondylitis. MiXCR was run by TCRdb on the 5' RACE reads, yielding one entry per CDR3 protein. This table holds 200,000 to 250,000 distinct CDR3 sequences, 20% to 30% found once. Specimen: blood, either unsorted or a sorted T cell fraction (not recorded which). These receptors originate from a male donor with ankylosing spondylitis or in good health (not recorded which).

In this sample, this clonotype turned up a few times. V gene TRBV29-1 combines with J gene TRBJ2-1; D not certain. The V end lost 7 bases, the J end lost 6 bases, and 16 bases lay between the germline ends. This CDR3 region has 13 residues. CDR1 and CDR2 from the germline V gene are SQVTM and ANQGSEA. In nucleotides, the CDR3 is TGCAGCGCCCTGCTTTATGCTGGCAATGAGCAGTTCTTC. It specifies CSALLYAGNEQFF.

The CDR3 protein is CSARDNLSPHYTF. CDR3 in DNA: TGCAGTGCTAGAGATAATCTGTCACCACACTACACCTTC. V gene TRBV20-1 combines with J gene TRBJ1-2; D gene unclear. Looked up from germline, CDR1 is DFQATT and CDR2 is SNEGSKA (reference sequence). CDR3 length: 13 residues. Trimming took off 0 bases at V and 10 bases at J, with 15 bases between the two ends.

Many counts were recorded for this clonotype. CDR3 in amino acids: CASSLGLSLYEQYF. CDR3 nucleotides: TGCGCCAGCAGCTTGGGCCTGTCTTTGTACGAGCAGTACTTC. This chain links TRBV5-1 with TRBJ2-7; unclear D gene. Per germline, CDR1 SGHRS and CDR2 YFSETQ. The CDR3 has 14 residues. With 0 bases removed from V and 4 bases from J, the gap between germline ends came to 11 bases.

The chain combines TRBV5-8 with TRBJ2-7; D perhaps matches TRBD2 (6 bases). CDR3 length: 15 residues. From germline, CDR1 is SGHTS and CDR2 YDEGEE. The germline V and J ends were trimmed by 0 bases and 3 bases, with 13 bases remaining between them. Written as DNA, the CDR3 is TGTGCCAGCAGCTTGGGAGGCTGGGGACTCTACGAGCAGTACTTC. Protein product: CASSLGGWGLYEQYF.

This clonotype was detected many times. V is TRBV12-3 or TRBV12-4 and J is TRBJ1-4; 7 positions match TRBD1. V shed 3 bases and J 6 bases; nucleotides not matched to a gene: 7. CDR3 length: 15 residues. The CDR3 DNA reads TGTGCCAGCAGTTTGAGTCAGGGGGTGGATGAAAAACTGTTTTTT. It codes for CASSLSQGVDEKLFF.

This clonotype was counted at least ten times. CDR3 loop: CAIRSGTDVAGYTF. The CDR3 coding sequence is TGTGCCATCAGGTCCGGGACGGACGTGGCGGGCTACACCTTC. V is TRBV10-3 and J is TRBJ1-2; a weak D match, TRBD1 (5 bases). Germline assignment: CDR1 ENHRY and CDR2 SYGVKD. Trimming stripped 6 bases from V and 8 bases from J, with 19 bases between. The CDR3 runs 14 residues.

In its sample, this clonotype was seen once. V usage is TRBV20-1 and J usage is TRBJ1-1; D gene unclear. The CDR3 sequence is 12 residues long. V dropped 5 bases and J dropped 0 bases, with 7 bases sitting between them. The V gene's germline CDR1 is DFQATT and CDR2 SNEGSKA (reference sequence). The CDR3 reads CSAPALNTEAFF. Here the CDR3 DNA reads TGCAGTGCTCCTGCCTTGAACACTGAAGCTTTCTTT.

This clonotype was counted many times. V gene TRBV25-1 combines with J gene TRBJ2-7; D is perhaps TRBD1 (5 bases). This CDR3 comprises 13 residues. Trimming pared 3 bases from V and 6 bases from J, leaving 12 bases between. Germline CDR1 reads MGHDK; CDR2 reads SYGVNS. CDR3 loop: CASSEPGSGEQYF. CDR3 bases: TGTGCCAGCAGTGAGCCAGGGTCAGGCGAGCAGTACTTC.

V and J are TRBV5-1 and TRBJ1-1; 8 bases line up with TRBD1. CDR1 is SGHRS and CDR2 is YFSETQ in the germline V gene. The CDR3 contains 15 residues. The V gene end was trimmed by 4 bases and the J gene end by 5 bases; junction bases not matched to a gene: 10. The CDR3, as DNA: TGCGCCAGCAGCGGGACAGGACAGGTGGGAACTGAAGCTTTCTTT. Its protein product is CASSGTGQVGTEAFF.

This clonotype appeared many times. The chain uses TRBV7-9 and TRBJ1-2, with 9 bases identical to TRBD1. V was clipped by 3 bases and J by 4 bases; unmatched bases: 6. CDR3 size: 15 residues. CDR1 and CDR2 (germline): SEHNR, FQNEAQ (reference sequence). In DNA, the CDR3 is TGTGCCAGCAGCTTCCCGGGACAGGGCTTCTATGGCTACACCTTC. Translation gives CASSFPGQGFYGYTF.

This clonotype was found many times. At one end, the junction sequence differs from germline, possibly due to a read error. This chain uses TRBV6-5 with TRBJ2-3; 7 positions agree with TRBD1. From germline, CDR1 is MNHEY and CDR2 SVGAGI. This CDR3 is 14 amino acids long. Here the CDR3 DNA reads TGTGCCAGCACTTACCAGGGGGGCACAGATACGCAGTATTTT. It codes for CASTYQGGTDTQYF.

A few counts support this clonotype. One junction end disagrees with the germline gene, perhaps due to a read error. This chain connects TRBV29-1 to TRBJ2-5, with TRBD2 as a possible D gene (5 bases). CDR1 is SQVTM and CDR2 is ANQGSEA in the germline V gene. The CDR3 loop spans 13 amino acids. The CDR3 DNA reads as TGCAGCGTCGAAGCTTCCCGCGGGGAGACCCAGTACTTC. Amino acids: CSVEASRGETQYF.

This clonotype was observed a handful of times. The CDR3 nucleotides are TGTGCCAGCAGCAGGCGAGCGGGAGGGTCCGACTACGAGCAGTACTTC. It yields the protein CASSRRAGGSDYEQYF. V gene TRBV19 combines with J gene TRBJ2-7; 10 nucleotides match TRBD2. This CDR3 comprises 16 residues. V lost 9 bases, J lost 3 bases, and 14 bases stayed unmatched. CDR1 and CDR2 from the germline V gene are LNHDA and SQIVND (reference sequence). Combining the CDR3 with reference TRBV19 and TRBJ2-7 gives the whole variable domain DGGITQSPKYLFRKEGQNVTLSCEQNLNHDAMYWYRQDPGQGLRLIYYSQIVNDFQKGDIAEGYSVSREKKESFPLTVTSAQKNPTAFYLCASSRRAGGSDYEQYFGPGTRLTVT.

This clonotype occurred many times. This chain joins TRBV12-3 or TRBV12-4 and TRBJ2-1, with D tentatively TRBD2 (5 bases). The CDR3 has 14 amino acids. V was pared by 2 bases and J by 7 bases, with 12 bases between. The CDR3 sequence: CASSLQLVGNEQFF. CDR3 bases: TGTGCCAGCAGTTTACAACTAGTTGGGAATGAGCAGTTCTTC.

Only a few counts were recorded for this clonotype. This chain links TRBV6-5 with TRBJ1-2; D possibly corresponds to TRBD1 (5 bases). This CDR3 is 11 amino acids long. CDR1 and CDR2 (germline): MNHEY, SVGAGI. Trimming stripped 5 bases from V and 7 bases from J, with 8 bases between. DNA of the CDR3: TGTGCCAGCAGTCAGGGACGTGGCTACACCTTC. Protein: CASSQGRGYTF.

In DNA, the CDR3 is TGTGCTAGGAGTATGGCTATCCAAGGGCATTACAATGAGCAGTTCTTC. Its translation is CARSMAIQGHYNEQFF. The chain has TRBV19 and TRBJ2-1; D gene unclear. Germline V gene sequence: CDR1 LNHDA, CDR2 SQIVND (reference sequence). The CDR3 has 16 residues.

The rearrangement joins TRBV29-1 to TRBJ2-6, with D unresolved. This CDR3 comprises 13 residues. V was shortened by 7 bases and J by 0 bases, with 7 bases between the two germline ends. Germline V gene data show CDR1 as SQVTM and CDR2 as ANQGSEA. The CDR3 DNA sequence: TGCAGCGGACGGGTCTCTGGGGCCAACGTCCTGACTTTC. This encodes CSGRVSGANVLTF.